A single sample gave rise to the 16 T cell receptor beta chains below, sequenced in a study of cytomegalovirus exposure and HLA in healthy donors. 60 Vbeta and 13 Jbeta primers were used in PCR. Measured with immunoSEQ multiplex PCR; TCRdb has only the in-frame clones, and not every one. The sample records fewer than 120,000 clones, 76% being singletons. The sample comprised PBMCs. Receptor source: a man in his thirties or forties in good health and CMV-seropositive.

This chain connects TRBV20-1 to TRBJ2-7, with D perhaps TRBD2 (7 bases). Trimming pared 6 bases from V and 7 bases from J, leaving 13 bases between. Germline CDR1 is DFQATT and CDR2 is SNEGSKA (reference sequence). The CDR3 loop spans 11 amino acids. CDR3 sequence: CSARGAGEQYF. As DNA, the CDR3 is TGCAGTGCACGGGGGGCTGGGGAGCAGTACTTC.

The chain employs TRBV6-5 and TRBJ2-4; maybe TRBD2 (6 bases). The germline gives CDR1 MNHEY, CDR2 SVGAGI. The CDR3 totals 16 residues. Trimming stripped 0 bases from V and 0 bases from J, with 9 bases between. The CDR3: CASSYSGGLAKNIQYF. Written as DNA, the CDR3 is TGTGCCAGCAGTTACTCGGGGGGACTAGCCAAAAACATTCAGTACTTC.

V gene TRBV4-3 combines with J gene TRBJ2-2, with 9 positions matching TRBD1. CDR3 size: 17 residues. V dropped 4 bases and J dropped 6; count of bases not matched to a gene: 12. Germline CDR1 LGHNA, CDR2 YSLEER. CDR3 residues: CASSRLHRGRDAGELFF. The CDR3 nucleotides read TGCGCCAGCAGCCGACTCCACAGGGGGCGGGATGCCGGGGAGCTGTTTTTT.

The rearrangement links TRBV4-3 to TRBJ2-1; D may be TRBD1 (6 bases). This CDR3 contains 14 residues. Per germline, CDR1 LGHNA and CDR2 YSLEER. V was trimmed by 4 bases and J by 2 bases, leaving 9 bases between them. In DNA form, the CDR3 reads TGCGCCAGCAGCCCCTGGACAGCCTACAATGAGCAGTTCTTC. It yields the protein CASSPWTAYNEQFF.

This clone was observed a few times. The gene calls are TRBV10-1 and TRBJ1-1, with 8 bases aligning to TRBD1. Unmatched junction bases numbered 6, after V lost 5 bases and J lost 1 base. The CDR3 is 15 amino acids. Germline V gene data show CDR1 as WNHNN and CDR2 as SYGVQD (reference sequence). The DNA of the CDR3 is TGCGCCAGCAGTAACGGACAGGGAGCGAACACTGAAGCTTTCTTT. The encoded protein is CASSNGQGANTEAFF.

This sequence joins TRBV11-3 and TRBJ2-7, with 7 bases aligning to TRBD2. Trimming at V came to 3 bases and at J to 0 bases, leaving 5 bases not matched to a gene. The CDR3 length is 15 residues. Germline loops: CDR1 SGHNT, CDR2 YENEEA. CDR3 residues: CASSFRGDDSYEQYF. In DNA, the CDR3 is TGTGCCAGCAGCTTCCGGGGGGACGACTCCTACGAGCAGTACTTC.

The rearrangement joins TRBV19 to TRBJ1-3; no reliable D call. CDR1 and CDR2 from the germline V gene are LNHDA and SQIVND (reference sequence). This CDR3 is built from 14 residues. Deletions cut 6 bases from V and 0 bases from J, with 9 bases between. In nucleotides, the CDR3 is TGTGCCAGTAGCCCCAGTGTCTCTGGAAACACCATATATTTT. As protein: CASSPSVSGNTIYF.

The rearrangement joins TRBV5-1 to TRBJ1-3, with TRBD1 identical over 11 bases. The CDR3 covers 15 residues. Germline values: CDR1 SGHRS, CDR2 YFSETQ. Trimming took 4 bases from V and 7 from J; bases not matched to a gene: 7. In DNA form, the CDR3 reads TGCGCCAGCAGCGGCGGACAGGGGGCGGATAACACCATATATTTT. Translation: CASSGGQGADNTIYF.

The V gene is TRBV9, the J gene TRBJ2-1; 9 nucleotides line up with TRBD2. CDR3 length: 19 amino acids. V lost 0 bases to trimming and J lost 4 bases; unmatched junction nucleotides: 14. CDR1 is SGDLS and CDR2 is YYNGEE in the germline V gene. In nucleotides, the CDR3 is TGTGCCAGCAGCGTAGATTCAGGGCATGGTAGCGGGGGTTACAATGAGCAGTTCTTC. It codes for CASSVDSGHGSGGYNEQFF.

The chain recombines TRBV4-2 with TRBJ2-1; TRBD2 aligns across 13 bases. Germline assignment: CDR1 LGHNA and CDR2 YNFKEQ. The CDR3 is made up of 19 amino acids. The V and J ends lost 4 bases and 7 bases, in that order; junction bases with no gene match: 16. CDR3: CASSPLTGTSGDVMNEQFF. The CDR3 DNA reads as TGTGCCAGCAGCCCGTTAACCGGGACTAGCGGGGATGTTATGAATGAGCAGTTCTTC.

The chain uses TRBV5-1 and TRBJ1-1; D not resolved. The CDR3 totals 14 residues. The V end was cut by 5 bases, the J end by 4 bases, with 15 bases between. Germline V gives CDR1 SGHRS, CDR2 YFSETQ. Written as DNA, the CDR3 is TGCGCCAGCAGATCCTTCGCGAGGAGCACTGAAGCTTTCTTT. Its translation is CASRSFARSTEAFF.

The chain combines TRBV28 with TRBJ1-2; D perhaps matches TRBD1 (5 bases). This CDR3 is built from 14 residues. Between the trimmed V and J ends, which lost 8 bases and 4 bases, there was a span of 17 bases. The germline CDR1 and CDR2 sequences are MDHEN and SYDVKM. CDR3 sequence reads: CASSSGQGGYGYTF. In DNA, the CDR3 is TGTGCCAGCTCGTCGGGGCAGGGAGGCTATGGCTACACCTTC.

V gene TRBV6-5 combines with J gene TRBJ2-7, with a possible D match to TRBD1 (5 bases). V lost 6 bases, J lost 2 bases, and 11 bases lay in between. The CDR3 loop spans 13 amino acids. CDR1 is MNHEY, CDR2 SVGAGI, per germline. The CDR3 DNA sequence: TGTGCCAGCAGGCGGACAATGCCCTACGAGCAGTACTTC. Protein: CASRRTMPYEQYF.

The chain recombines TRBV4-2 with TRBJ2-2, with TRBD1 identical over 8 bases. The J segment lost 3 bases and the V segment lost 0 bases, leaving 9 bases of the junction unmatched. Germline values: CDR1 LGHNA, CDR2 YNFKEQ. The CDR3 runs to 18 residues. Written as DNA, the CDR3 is TGTGCCAGCAGCCAAGAACAGGGGGATCAATTTTACACCGGGGAGCTGTTTTTT. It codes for CASSQEQGDQFYTGELFF.

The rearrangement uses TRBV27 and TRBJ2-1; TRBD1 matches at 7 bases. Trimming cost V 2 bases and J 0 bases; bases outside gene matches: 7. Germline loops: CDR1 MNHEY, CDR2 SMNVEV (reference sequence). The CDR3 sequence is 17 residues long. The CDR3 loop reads CASSLRNRGFSYNEQFF. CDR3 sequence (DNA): TGTGCCAGCAGTTTAAGAAACAGGGGTTTCTCCTACAATGAGCAGTTCTTC.

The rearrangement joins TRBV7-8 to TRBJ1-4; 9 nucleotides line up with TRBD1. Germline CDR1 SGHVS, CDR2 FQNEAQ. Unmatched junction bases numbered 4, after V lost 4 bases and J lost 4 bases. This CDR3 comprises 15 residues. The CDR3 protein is CASSSTGGYNEKLFF. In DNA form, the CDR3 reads TGTGCCAGCAGCTCGACAGGGGGGTATAATGAAAAACTGTTTTTT.